The present T cell receptor beta chain was sequenced within a study of Ad26.COV2.S vaccination and SARS-CoV-2 variants (dated by TCRdb to the early 2020s). Regarding the complete study: Vaccine-arm donors came from COV1001, a multicentre, randomized, double-blind, placebo-controlled phase I-IIa trial of Ad26.COV2.S in healthy adults. Ad26.COV2.S was administered intramuscularly at 5 x 10^10 or 1 x 10^11 viral particles, either as a single shot or as two shots given 56 days apart. Sequencing of the TCRbeta repertoire served to evaluate the specificity and breadth of SARS-CoV-2-reactive T cell receptors following Ad26.COV2.S vaccination. A total of around 32 samples were included in the TCR-sequenced set, comprising roughly 19 Ad26.COV2.S vaccine recipients, 5 placebo recipients and 8 SARS-CoV-2 convalescent individuals. Trial participants were randomized into five groups of five: low-dose or high-dose Ad26.COV2.S given once or twice, or placebo on both occasions. Investigators did not know the trial group allocation while performing experiments and assessing outcomes. General conclusions and limits of the study: Comparable non-spike TCR breadth was observed between vaccine and placebo recipients, consistent with only spike being contained in the vaccine. After vaccination, spike-specific CD8+ and CD4+ T cell responses were reported to show substantial breadth. Compared with placebo recipients, Ad26.COV2.S recipients showed higher spike-specific TCR breadth (P = 0.0014). According to the authors, total T cell responses may have been underestimated by the TCR breadth and depth analyses. Comparing responses between vaccine doses or regimens was not something the study was powered to do.

As for this clone: Its cognate antigen has yet to be identified. Within one base of it there is no much larger clone, and no base qualities were kept.

Taken from cysteine to phenylalanine, the CDR3 has 16 residues. The entry retains the CDR3 DNA only, 48 bases that are in frame from base 1. In the germline V gene, CDR1 corresponds to SQVTM and CDR2 to ANQGSEA. The V and J ends are trimmed by 7 bases and 1 base, leaving 20 bases between them. TCRbeta CDR3 regions were sequenced with the immunoSEQ Assay. After extraction, genomic DNA underwent amplification by bias-controlled multiplex PCR, followed by high-throughput sequencing. The published analysis was carried out like this. Collapsing and filtering of sequences were performed to quantify the absolute abundance of each unique TCRbeta CDR3 region. T cell fraction was estimated by normalizing TCRbeta template counts to usable DNA, with usable DNA measured through amplification of reference genes found in all nucleated cells. Repertoire TCRs were annotated as SARS-CoV-2-specific when V gene, CDR3 amino acid sequence and J gene were exactly matched to a known reactive TCR set. The reference SARS-CoV-2 TCR set was derived from MIRA and filtered for enrichment in COVID-19-positive ImmuneCODE repertoires, a step that removed public or cross-reactive TCRs. Based on the MIRA antigens, annotated TCRs were further analysed at the level of specific ORF or position within ORF. Breadth was defined as the number of annotated unique rearrangements divided by the total number of unique productive rearrangements, and depth was defined as the summed frequency of the annotated unique rearrangements. Two-sided Wilcoxon rank-sum tests were used to compare TCR breadth between groups. The immuneACCESS repertoire file appears here via TCRdb, limited to in-frame rearrangements. These files lack a portion of the clones; in checked studies, under half of the deficit traces to unresolved V genes, and the cause of the others is not known. Clone size and the V and J calls come from that table; the DNA yielded D and trimming. In all, the sample holds hundreds of thousands of clones, and 86% of those were seen once. The ten biggest clones cover roughly 10% of the sample.

In light of the paper, this sample's treatment or condition label describes: around 19 received Ad26.COV2.S at low or high dose, single or two shots; a few received placebo; per-sample allocation not given. Repertoires of vaccine and placebo recipients were sequenced from samples taken on day 63 after the first injection. Cohort 1b enrolled roughly 25 adults aged 18-55 years at a single site in Boston, USA, between 29 July and 7 August 2020. Ad26.COV2.S was a replication-incompetent adenovirus type 26 vector expressing a prefusion-stabilized SARS-CoV-2 spike protein from the original Wuhan strain.

The sequences come from peripheral blood, collected in a trial of Ad26.COV2.S vaccine versus placebo. The sequence is built from TRBV29-1 and TRBJ2-1; the D gene is perhaps TRBD2, from 7 matching bases. This clonotype was sampled from a person between 18 and 65 years old who received the Ad26.COV2.S COVID-19 vaccine or a placebo. The DNA sequence is given as TGCAGCGCGCAAGGGGGTAGCGGGCAGTCCTACAATGAGCAGTTCTTC. Translation gives CSAQGGSGQSYNEQFF.